This TCR beta chain derives from a study of human T cells and chemical hapten exposure. Comments on this clonotype: Its antigen is not known.

V was pared by 4 bases and J by 2 bases, with 14 bases between. Germline loops: CDR1 MDHEN, CDR2 SYDVKM. The CDR3 has 15 residues. Study observations and caveats: The number of TCRs over 1 in 1000 frequency stayed unchanged after DPC. Positive correlation was observed between PT1 expanded TCR counts and patch test score. Expanded TCRs created a significantly greater count of big CDR3 similarity clusters than controls did.

MiXCR was run by TCRdb on the RACE reads, yielding one entry per CDR3 protein. This sample has around 150,000 distinct CDR3 sequences, with roughly 26% found just once. Time point given: patch test 3, about 24 weeks after DPC sensitization. As for treatment: therapeutic diphenylcyclopropenone sensitization with weekly scalp DPC. Extraction yielded total RNA from whole blood (unfractionated). This sample comprised whole blood, obtained in connection with sensitization to the hapten diphenylcyclopropenone (DPC). The V and J genes are TRBV28 and TRBJ1-1; D remains ambiguous. The sequence was collected from a woman between 18 and 29 years old with alopecia areata. Some clones in this sample may be carry-over from other donors' samples. The CDR3 protein is CASSSMTKTNTEAFF. CDR3 in DNA: TGTGCCAGCAGTTCCATGACCAAGACCAACACTGAAGCTTTCTTT. Based on the CDR3 plus reference TRBV28 and TRBJ1-1, the full variable domain is DVKVTQSSRYLVKRTGEKVFLECVQDMDHENMFWYRQDPGLGLRLIYFSYDVKMKEKGDIPEGYSVSREKKERFSLILESASTNQTSMYLCASSSMTKTNTEAFFGQGTRLTVV.